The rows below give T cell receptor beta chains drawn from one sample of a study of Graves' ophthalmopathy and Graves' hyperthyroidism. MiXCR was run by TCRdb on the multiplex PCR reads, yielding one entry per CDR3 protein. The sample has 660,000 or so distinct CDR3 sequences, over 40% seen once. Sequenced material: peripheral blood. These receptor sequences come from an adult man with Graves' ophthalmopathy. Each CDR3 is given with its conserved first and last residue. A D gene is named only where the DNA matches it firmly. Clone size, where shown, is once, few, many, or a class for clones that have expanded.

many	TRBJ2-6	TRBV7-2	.	TGTGCCAGCAGCTTAGATGGCGAGAGGTATGACGTCCTGACTTTC	CASSLDGERYDVLTF
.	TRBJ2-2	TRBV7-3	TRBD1	TGTGCTAGCAGCTCGGGGACAGGCCCGACCGGGGAGCTGTTTTTT	CASSSGTGPTGELFF
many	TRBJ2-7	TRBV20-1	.	TGCAGTGCTGCATCCCCGGGACCGGCATATGAGCAGTACTTC	CSAASPGPAYEQYF
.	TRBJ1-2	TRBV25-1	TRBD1	TGTGCCAGCAGTTCGATAGGGACAGGGGATGGCTACACCTTC	CASSSIGTGDGYTF
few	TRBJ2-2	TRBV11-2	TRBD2	TGTGCCAGCAGCTTAGATCGTGGGTGGCAGCGGGAGTTCGGGGAGCTGTTTTTT	CASSLDRGWQREFGELFF
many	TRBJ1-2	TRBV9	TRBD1	TGTGCCAGCAGCGTCCACAGGGGTGGCTACACCTTC	CASSVHRGGYTF
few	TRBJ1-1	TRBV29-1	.	TGTGCCTGGAGTGTGAATGTCCGGTGGGCTGAAGCTTTCTTT	CAWSVNVRWAEAFF
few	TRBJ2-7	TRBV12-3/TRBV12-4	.	TGTGCCAGCATGGAGGGATTCTACGAGCAGTACTTC	CASMEGFYEQYF
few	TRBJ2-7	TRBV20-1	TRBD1	TGCAGTGCCGGCGGGTGGTCACAGGGGTTAGGGGAGCAGTACTTC	CSAGGWSQGLGEQYF
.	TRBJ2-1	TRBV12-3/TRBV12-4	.	TGTGCCAGCGAAGACTCCTACAATGAGCAGTTCTTC	CASEDSYNEQFF
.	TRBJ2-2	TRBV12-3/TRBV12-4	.	TGTGCCAGCAGAGGGACAGGGACTAGTCCCGGGGAGCTGTTTTTT	CASRGTGTSPGELFF
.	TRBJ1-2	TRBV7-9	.	TGTGCCAGCAGCTCCTATGGCGGGGGATACACCTTC	CASSSYGGGYTF
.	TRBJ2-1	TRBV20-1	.	TGCAGTGCAGAAGAGGTGGTTGGGCAGTTCTTC	CSAEEVVGQFF
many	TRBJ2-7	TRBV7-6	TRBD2	TGTGCCAGCAGCGTAACGACTAGCGGAGACGAGCAGTACTTC	CASSVTTSGDEQYF
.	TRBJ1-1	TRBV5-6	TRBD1	TGTGCCAGCAGCCTTGGCCCTGACAGGGTGAACACTGAAGCTTTCTTT	CASSLGPDRVNTEAFF
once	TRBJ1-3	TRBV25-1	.	TGTGCCAGCACCGGGGGAGCTAACTATGGCTACACCATATATTTT	CASTGGANYGYTIYF
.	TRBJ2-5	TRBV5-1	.	TGCGCCAGCAGCCTCCGGGTGGCAGAGACCCAGTACTTC	CASSLRVAETQYF
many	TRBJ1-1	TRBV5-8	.	TGTGCCAGCAGCTTGGTGGGCACGAACACTGAAGCTTTCTTT	CASSLVGTNTEAFF
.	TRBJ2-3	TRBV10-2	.	TGCGCCAGCAGTGTCCAAGGCCAGGGAGATACGCAGTATTTT	CASSVQGQGDTQYF
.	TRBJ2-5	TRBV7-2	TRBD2	TGTGCCAGCAGCACCCTAGCGGTAGAGACCCAGTACTTC	CASSTLAVETQYF
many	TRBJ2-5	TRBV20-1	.	TGCAGTGTAGGGACCTCCTTGCTTGAGACCCAGTACTTC	CSVGTSLLETQYF
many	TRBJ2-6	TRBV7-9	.	TGTGCCAGCAGCGCGACGGACAGCTTCTCTGGGGCCAACGTCCTGACTTTC	CASSATDSFSGANVLTF
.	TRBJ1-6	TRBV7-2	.	TGTGCCAGCAGCTTTACAGGGACAACCTCAAATTCACCCCTCCACTTT	CASSFTGTTSNSPLHF
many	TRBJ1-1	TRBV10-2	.	TGCGCCAGCAGAGCCGGGACTGAAGCTTTCTTT	CASRAGTEAFF
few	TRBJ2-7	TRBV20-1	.	TGCAGTGCTCCTTACCAATACGAGCAGTACTTC	CSAPYQYEQYF
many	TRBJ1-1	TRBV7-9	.	TGTGCCAGCAGCTTATTTACGGGTCCGGCCACTGAAGCTTTCTTT	CASSLFTGPATEAFF
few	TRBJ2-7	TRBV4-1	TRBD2	TGCGCCAGCAGCGAGACTAGCGGGCTGACGAGCACTTTGTTC	CASSETSGLTSTLF
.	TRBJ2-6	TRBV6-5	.	TGTGCCACCTCTAGTCGGGGGCGCACTGGGGCCAACGTCCTGACTTTC	CATSSRGRTGANVLTF
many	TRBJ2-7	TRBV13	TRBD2	TGTGCCAGCAGCTTAGCTCTAGCGGGAGCCTACGAGCAGTACTTC	CASSLALAGAYEQYF
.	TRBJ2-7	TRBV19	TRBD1	TGTGCCAGTGCCAGGACAGGATTCTACGAGCAGTACTTC	CASARTGFYEQYF
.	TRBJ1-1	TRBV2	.	TGTGCCAGCGGGAGGGGGGCGCACACTGAAGCTTTCTTT	CASGRGAHTEAFF
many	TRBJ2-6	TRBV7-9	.	TGTGCCAGCAGCCAGAAGGCTGGGGCCAACGTCCTGACTTTC	CASSQKAGANVLTF
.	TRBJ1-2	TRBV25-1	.	TGTGCCAGCAGTGGATGGCTGGGCTATGGCTACACCTTC	CASSGWLGYGYTF
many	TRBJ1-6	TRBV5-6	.	TGTGCCCTCAGCCCCGTTTCACCCCTCCACTTT	CALSPVSPLHF
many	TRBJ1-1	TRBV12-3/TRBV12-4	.	TGTGCCAGCAGCCCGGGACGGTTCCTTGAAGCTTTCTTT	CASSPGRFLEAFF
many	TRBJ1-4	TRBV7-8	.	TGTGCCAGCAGCTTACTTGGGGGGAGTGAAAAACTGTTTTTT	CASSLLGGSEKLFF
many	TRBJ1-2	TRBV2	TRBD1	TGTGCCAGCAGGGGGGACAGCAACTATGGCTACACCTTC	CASRGDSNYGYTF
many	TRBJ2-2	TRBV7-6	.	TGTGCCAGCAGCCGACAGGAAGACACCGGGGAGCTGTTTTTT	CASSRQEDTGELFF
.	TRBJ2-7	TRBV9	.	TGTGCCAGCAGTTTACTCCCCGGGACTGGGGCCTACGAGCAGTACTTC	CASSLLPGTGAYEQYF
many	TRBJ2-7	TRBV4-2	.	TGTGCCAGCAGCCAAAAAACAGGTCGATGGGAGCAGTACTTC	CASSQKTGRWEQYF
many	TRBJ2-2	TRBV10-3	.	TGTGCCATCAGTGACACTTCGAACACCGGGGAGCTGTTTTTT	CAISDTSNTGELFF
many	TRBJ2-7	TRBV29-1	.	TGCAGCGTCATAATTTATTACTGGGACACCTACGAGCAGTACTTC	CSVIIYYWDTYEQYF
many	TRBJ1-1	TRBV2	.	TGTGCCAGCAACCGGGACCGCGGGTACACTGAAGCTTTCTTT	CASNRDRGYTEAFF
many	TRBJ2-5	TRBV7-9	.	TGTGCCAGCACCTCAGGGGGGATGGGCCAAGAGACCCAGTACTTC	CASTSGGMGQETQYF
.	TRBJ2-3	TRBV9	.	TGTGCCAGCAGCTCGACGGGGGATCCTAGCACAGATACGCAGTATTTT	CASSSTGDPSTDTQYF
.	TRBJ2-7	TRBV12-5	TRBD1	TGTGCTAGTGGTTTGGTGGTCCATCAGGGGGCCCACGAGCAGTACTTC	CASGLVVHQGAHEQYF
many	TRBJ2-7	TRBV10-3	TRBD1	TGTGCCAGCAGTTACTCTACAGGGGGATTGCTCTACGAGCAGTACTTC	CASSYSTGGLLYEQYF
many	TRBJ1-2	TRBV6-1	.	TGTGCCAGCACCCTCTCGGAAATCTATGGCTACACCTTC	CASTLSEIYGYTF
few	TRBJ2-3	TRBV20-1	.	TGCAGTGCTAAAAACTCAGATACGCAGTATTTT	CSAKNSDTQYF